This entry lists 25 T cell receptor beta chains sequenced from one sample in a study of patients and donors after allogeneic stem cell transplantation. TCRdb re-derived calls from the RT-PCR reads in MiXCR, one entry per CDR3 protein. The sample has about 200,000 distinct CDR3 sequences, 40% to 45% seen once. The sequencing input was blood, either unsorted or a sorted T cell fraction (not recorded which). The receptors stem from a human donor who was either an allogeneic HSCT recipient or a stem cell or donor lymphocyte infusion donor (not recorded which). It is not recorded whose cells these are; they may come from a transplant donor.

With regard to this clonotype: The final CDR3 position lacks the conserved phenylalanine or tryptophan, pointing to a likely read error. No DNA is shown, since the ends of the CDR3 on it are uncertain; the CDR3 is the one TCRdb lists. This chain links TRBV27 with TRBJ2-7; the D call of TRBD2 is as the table states it, not checked on the DNA. Per germline, CDR1 MNHEY and CDR2 SMNVEV (reference sequence). The CDR3 region is 13 residues in length, termini included. The CDR3 sequence is CASSLSSPGEQQH.

This chain connects TRBV28 to TRBJ2-1; weak D call: TRBD2 (5 bases). V lost 3 bases and J 8 bases, leaving 17 bases between the germline ends. The CDR3 sequence is 15 residues long. CDR1 and CDR2 from the germline V gene are MDHEN and SYDVKM. CDR3 sequence (DNA): TGTGCCAGCAGTTTTGGGAGCGCGAGTGGCGATGAGCAGTTCTTC. As protein: CASSFGSASGDEQFF. Supplemented by reference TRBV28 and TRBJ2-1, the full variable domain reads DVKVTQSSRYLVKRTGEKVFLECVQDMDHENMFWYRQDPGLGLRLIYFSYDVKMKEKGDIPEGYSVSREKKERFSLILESASTNQTSMYLCASSFGSASGDEQFFGPGTRLTVL.

This clonotype was counted between two and nine times. The chain is built from TRBV20-1 and TRBJ2-1, with TRBD2 matching 7 bases. CDR3 size: 15 residues. In germline, CDR1 is DFQATT, CDR2 SNEGSKA (reference sequence). V shed 1 base, J shed 6 bases, and the junction held 9 bases outside the gene matches. CDR3: CSARVPGLPTNEQFF. The CDR3 coding sequence is TGCAGTGCTAGAGTGCCGGGACTACCGACCAATGAGCAGTTCTTC.

The chain links TRBV29-1 to TRBJ2-1, with 14 bases that match TRBD2. The germline V gene encodes CDR1 SQVTM and CDR2 ANQGSEA. This CDR3 has 15 amino acids. Trimming cost V 4 bases and J 7 bases; bases outside gene matches: 6. The CDR3 loop reads CSVGLAGGPMNEQFF. CDR3 nucleotides: TGCAGCGTTGGACTAGCGGGAGGGCCAATGAATGAGCAGTTCTTC.

This clonotype was detected only a few times. V is TRBV27 and J is TRBJ2-5; the match to TRBD1 covers 7 bases. V lost 2 bases and J lost 2; bases outside the gene matches: 8. The CDR3 is made up of 16 amino acids. Germline V gives CDR1 MNHEY, CDR2 SMNVEV (reference sequence). The CDR3 reads CASSLNIRGPQETQYF. The CDR3 DNA is TGTGCCAGCAGTTTAAATATTAGGGGGCCTCAAGAGACCCAGTACTTC.

The V and J genes are TRBV28 and TRBJ1-1; 9 bases are a match to TRBD1. This CDR3 is 14 amino acids long. Per the germline V gene, CDR1 is MDHEN and CDR2 is SYDVKM. J lost 6 bases, V lost 2 bases, and 4 bases had no gene match. CDR3 in amino acids: CASSLVGTGSEAFF. The CDR3 coding sequence is TGTGCCAGCAGTTTAGTTGGGACAGGGTCTGAAGCTTTCTTT. The full variable domain, with the rest looked up from reference TRBV28 and TRBJ1-1, is DVKVTQSSRYLVKRTGEKVFLECVQDMDHENMFWYRQDPGLGLRLIYFSYDVKMKEKGDIPEGYSVSREKKERFSLILESASTNQTSMYLCASSLVGTGSEAFFGQGTRLTVV.

This chain connects TRBV28 to TRBJ2-3, with TRBD2 matching 11 bases. Per the germline V gene, CDR1 is MDHEN and CDR2 is SYDVKM. The CDR3 contains 16 residues. The V gene end was trimmed by 6 bases and the J gene end by 2 bases; junction bases not matched to a gene: 7. The CDR3 loop is CASSLLAGGFTDTQYF. The CDR3 DNA sequence: TGTGCCAGCAGCCTATTAGCGGGGGGGTTCACAGATACGCAGTATTTT.

This chain joins TRBV28 and TRBJ1-5, with a weak D call TRBD1 (5 bases). Trimming removed 7 bases from V and 7 bases from J, with 17 bases in between. Looked up from germline, CDR1 is MDHEN and CDR2 is SYDVKM. The CDR3 is 14 amino acids. For the CDR3, the DNA is TGTGCCAGCAACACCGGAGGAGGGGAACAGCCCCAGCATTTT. Encoded protein: CASNTGGGEQPQHF.

The chain links TRBV4-3 to TRBJ2-1; TRBD2 agrees at 7 bases. This CDR3 is 14 amino acids long. Germline trimming cut 4 bases from V and 10 bases from J; bases unmatched to any gene: 10. In germline, CDR1 is LGHNA, CDR2 YSLEER. The CDR3 sequence: CASSPGLVVVEQFF. The CDR3 DNA is TGCGCCAGCAGCCCCGGACTAGTTGTGGTAGAGCAGTTCTTC.

This clonotype occurred a few times. V usage is TRBV7-6 and J usage is TRBJ2-3; TRBD2 aligns across 9 bases. CDR3 length equals 17 residues. V shed 5 bases, J shed 2 bases, and the junction held 11 bases outside the gene matches. The germline V gene has CDR1 SGHVS and CDR2 FNYEAQ. The CDR3 coding sequence is TGTGCCAGCAGCCAACACTTTAGCGGGGGCTACACAGATACGCAGTATTTT. Protein sequence: CASSQHFSGGYTDTQYF.

The chain has TRBV6-2 or TRBV6-3 and TRBJ2-2; 8 nucleotides align to TRBD2. V dropped 5 bases and J dropped 6; count of bases not matched to a gene: 11. This CDR3 spans 16 amino acids. Looked up from germline, CDR1 is MNHEY and CDR2 is SVGEGT. The CDR3 loop is CASSHRAGREAGELFF. The CDR3 region has the DNA TGTGCCAGCAGTCACCGCGCCGGGAGGGAGGCCGGGGAGCTGTTTTTT.

The chain combines TRBV27 with TRBJ2-7; TRBD2 matches at 7 bases. The germline V gene encodes CDR1 MNHEY and CDR2 SMNVEV (reference sequence). After removal of 6 bases from V and 2 bases from J, the junction contained 7 bases not matched to a gene. The CDR3 consists of 14 residues. The CDR3 loop is CASRPPGLTYEQYF. CDR3 coding DNA: TGTGCCAGCAGGCCCCCGGGACTAACCTACGAGCAGTACTTC.

This chain connects TRBV20-1 to TRBJ2-1; D remains unclear. Germline CDR1 is DFQATT and CDR2 is SNEGSKA (reference sequence). Trimming stripped 0 bases from V and 8 bases from J, with 8 bases between. The CDR3 sequence is 12 residues long. In nucleotides, the CDR3 is TGCAGTGCTAGAGACTGGAAGGATGAGCAGTTCTTC. This sequence encodes CSARDWKDEQFF.

V is TRBV9 and J is TRBJ2-3, with unresolved D. The germline V and J ends were trimmed by 6 bases and 4 bases, with 3 bases remaining between them. The CDR3 is 10 residues long. Germline lookup yields CDR1 SGDLS and CDR2 YYNGEE. The DNA for the CDR3 is TGTGCCAGCAACCCAGATACGCAGTATTTT. It specifies CASNPDTQYF.

This clonotype was picked up a small number of times. The V gene is TRBV15, the J gene TRBJ1-5; the match to TRBD1 covers 7 bases. The germline V gene has CDR1 LNHNV and CDR2 YYDKDF (reference sequence). Trimming at V came to 5 bases and at J to 2 bases, leaving 3 bases not matched to a gene. CDR3 length equals 14 residues. CDR3 sequence: CATSDRDGNQPQHF. As DNA, the CDR3 is TGTGCCACCAGCGACAGGGATGGCAATCAGCCCCAGCATTTT.

V is TRBV4-3 and J is TRBJ1-1; possible D gene TRBD1, 5 bases. Trimming pared 4 bases from V and 0 bases from J, leaving 15 bases between. Per the germline V gene, CDR1 is LGHNA and CDR2 is YSLEER. This CDR3 spans 16 amino acids. Here the CDR3 reads CASSRLRKDMNTEAFF. The CDR3 DNA sequence: TGCGCCAGCAGCCGCCTTCGCAAGGACATGAACACTGAAGCTTTCTTT.

The gene calls are TRBV7-2 and TRBJ1-4; perhaps TRBD1 as D (5 bases). Trimming shortened V by 4 bases and J by 11 bases, and 14 bases separated the two germline ends. Germline CDR1 and CDR2: SGHTA and FQGNSA. This CDR3 contains 13 residues. This CDR3 is CASSSQGGAKLFF. In DNA, the CDR3 is TGTGCCAGCAGCTCCCAGGGTGGTGCGAAACTGTTTTTT.

This chain uses TRBV12-3 or TRBV12-4 with TRBJ2-7; 11 bases are shared with TRBD2. J lost 4 bases, V lost 6 bases, and 5 bases had no gene match. The CDR3 extends over 14 amino acids. CDR3 DNA: TGTGCCAGCAGCCAGACTAGCGGGAAATACGAGCAGTACTTC. This sequence encodes CASSQTSGKYEQYF.

V usage is TRBV12-3 or TRBV12-4 and J usage is TRBJ2-7, with 11 bases identical to TRBD1. The CDR3 extends over 15 amino acids. Losses at the gene ends were 5 bases for V and 5 bases for J; bases not matched to a gene: 8. The DNA of the CDR3 is TGTGCCAGCAGTAATACGGGACAGGGGGTCCACGAGCAGTACTTC. Translated, it gives CASSNTGQGVHEQYF.

This chain uses TRBV7-9 with TRBJ2-7, with D possibly matching TRBD1 (5 bases). Trimming left V 3 bases short and J 3 bases short, with 9 bases between. The V gene's germline CDR1 is SEHNR and CDR2 FQNEAQ (reference sequence). The CDR3 sequence is 13 residues long. CDR3 DNA: TGTGCCAGCAGCTTCCAGACAGTCTACGAGCAGTACTTC. Encoded protein: CASSFQTVYEQYF.

Remarks on this clonotype: Sequence at one end of the junction differs from germline and may be a read error. This chain uses TRBV4-2 with TRBJ2-7; TRBD2 is a possible D gene (6 bases). The CDR3 consists of 16 residues. Germline loops: CDR1 LGHNA, CDR2 YNFKEQ. CDR3 protein: CASSQGGAGRFSEQYF. CDR3 DNA: TGTGCCAGTAGCCAAGGAGGGGCAGGGAGGTTCTCCGAGCAGTACTTC.

This clonotype was counted between two and nine times. The rearrangement links TRBV7-2 to TRBJ1-5; 9 nucleotides match TRBD1. Germline V CDR1 and CDR2: SGHTA, FQGNSA. V shed 5 bases and J 9 bases; nucleotides not matched to a gene: 5. The CDR3 is 13 amino acids. The CDR3 sequence: CASSRDRVRPQHF. CDR3 DNA sequence: TGTGCCAGCAGCCGGGACAGGGTTCGGCCCCAGCATTTT. Full variable domain (rest looked up from reference TRBV7-2 and TRBJ1-5): GAGVSQSPSNKVTEKGKDVELRCDPISGHTALYWYRQSLGQGLEFLIYFQGNSAPDKSGLPSDRFSAERTGGSVSTLTIQRTQQEDSAVYLCASSRDRVRPQHFGDGTRLSIL.

In its sample, this clonotype was seen a few times. An end of the junction differs from the germline gene, which may be a read error. V usage is TRBV5-1 and J usage is TRBJ2-1; D is unclear. The germline gives CDR1 SGHRS, CDR2 YFSETQ. The CDR3 runs to 12 residues. CDR3 protein: CASSLASNEQFF. DNA for the CDR3: TGTGCCAGCAGCTTGGCTAGCAATGAGCAGTTCTTC.

The chain joins TRBV12-3 or TRBV12-4 to TRBJ1-5, with 8 bases matching TRBD1. CDR3 length: 15 amino acids. The V and J ends lost 6 bases and 2 bases, in that order; junction bases with no gene match: 6. Written as DNA, the CDR3 is TGTGCCAGCAGAGCTGACAGGGGAGGCAATCAGCCCCAGCATTTT. Translated: CASRADRGGNQPQHF.

This clonotype has just a few counts. The V call is TRBV25-1, the J call TRBJ2-7; D is undetermined. The CDR3 runs to 11 residues. The germline V and J ends were trimmed by 1 base and 3 bases, with 1 base remaining between them. Germline CDR1 MGHDK, CDR2 SYGVNS. The CDR3: CASSEFYEQYF. CDR3 in DNA: TGTGCCAGCAGTGAATTCTACGAGCAGTACTTC.